Detailed here is one T cell receptor (beta chain). Its antigen is currently not known. Qualities for individual bases were not recorded, and no much larger clone is one base off. The sample originates from a study of cytomegalovirus exposure and HLA in healthy donors (dated by TCRdb to about 2017). Regarding the research as a whole: An earlier analysis of around 600 of the donors reported about 290 Gb of sequence data and 120 million or so unique TCR beta sequences from 150 million to 200 million T cells. Using immunosequencing, the study profiled T cell repertoires from roughly 650 subjects and related those repertoires to cytomegalovirus serostatus. Of the roughly 390 genotyped donors, 65% to 90% were placed in the genetic ancestry cluster associated with self-reported Caucasian donors. Roughly 300 gigabases of sequencing data and 78 million or so unique TCR sequences were included in an early release covering 550 to 800 HLA-typed donors. The study combined high-throughput TCR immunosequencing, statistical association of individual TCRs with disease status, and machine learning to predict cytomegalovirus infection status. The later analysis used no new phenotypic data to find candidate immune exposures, relying instead on TCR beta sequences and their occurrence across donors. An earlier analysis of approximately 580 of the donors used high-throughput TCR beta sequencing to judge whether each TCR beta V gene segment behaved as functional or pseudogenic. Donor age, sex, ethnicity and CMV serostatus were compiled together with the repertoire data. In addition to the first cohort of around 670 subjects, a separate validation cohort of some 120 different subjects was used. Every discovery cohort repertoire had been produced on one sequencing platform. Typing coverage varied by locus: 629-630 donors for A, B, C, DRB1 and DQB1; approximately 500 for DQA1; around 570 for DPA1; roughly 450 for DPB1. Both class I and class II loci were covered by HLA typing, at four-digit resolution. A handful of DR-DQ haplotypes were handled as single units for association and clustering because linkage in the cohort was strong. Among 398 genotyped donors of the cohort, an average of around 250,000 unique TCR beta nucleotide sequences was sequenced per donor, of which about 18% were non-productive. The study aimed to test whether signatures of past pathogen exposure could be identified by cataloging public T cell receptors. A later genetic analysis took genome-wide SNP genotypes for about 55% of the 666 donors and used that subset as a discovery cohort. To study patterns of TCR occurrence, a later analysis re-analyzed previously published TCR beta repertoires from around 700 donors and added high-resolution HLA genotyping. Broad study findings and their caveats: Sequencing depth was assumed to be roughly uniform across donors in the presence/absence analyses, though that assumption may not hold. Several of the top co-occurrence clusters appeared to be linked to parvovirus B19, influenza, CMV and Epstein-Barr virus, according to a later analysis. A later genetic analysis reported fewer N-insertions in productive TCRs among donors in an Asian-associated ancestry cluster than the roughly 700-donor mean. The earlier analysis of about 600 of the donors excluded seventeen rarely observed V segments, including chromosome 9 orphons, because counts were too low. In a later analysis, around 17,000 TCR beta sequences were associated with specific HLA alleles at a false discovery rate of 0.05. The cohort was sequenced for TCR beta chains only, and without alpha or paired-chain data the features that could be detected were limited. The classifier was reported to diagnose cytomegalovirus status with high specificity and sensitivity in both the original cohort and the validation cohort. An association between a missense DCLRE1C variant and V-gene and J-gene trimming of TCR beta chains was found in a later genetic analysis and replicated in an independent cohort. HLA typing was unavailable for some donors at each locus, so association tests used only the typed subset. A further reported finding was that TCR beta sequences accurately predicted the HLA-A and HLA-B alleles for most subjects in the first cohort. In an earlier analysis of 500 to 650 of the donors, most TCR beta V segments appeared in productive rearrangements about 90% or about 30% of the time, broadly matching IMGT annotations. Strong co-occurrence of HLA alleles, especially DR and DQ, made assigning TCR associations to individual alleles difficult. The study listed over 150 TCR beta chains as associated with cytomegalovirus. Linkage disequilibrium might explain the correlated functional status among segregating V segments, but an unknown experimental factor could not be excluded. In a later analysis, the rate of TCR association differed among HLA loci, with DRB1 alleles having the most associated TCRs and HLA-C alleles having the fewest. A cluster of highly shared sequence variants was judged likely to be a technical artifact of the sequencing pipeline. Some IMGT-functional V segments, including TRBV6-2 and TRBV6-3, could not be told apart with the 87-base-pair reads, so those segments were excluded. The only immune exposure information available for the cohort was CMV serostatus. A later analysis found that most CMV-associated TCR beta chains appeared HLA-restricted, with HLA associations seemingly driven largely by CMV exposure. It was suggested by the authors that the approach could potentially be generalized to other disease states and immunological phenotypes. A few of the identified cytomegalovirus-associated TCR beta chains were confirmed in vitro to be specific for cytomegalovirus antigens. Compared with equally common non-associated chains, HLA-associated TCR beta chains in a later analysis were more clonally expanded and had lower generation probabilities. Most TCR sequences were seen in very few donors, while some public TCRs were found in many individuals.

The cohort was made up of under 800 healthy bone marrow donors. Cohort members were all nominally healthy when sampled, although unrecorded immune exposures were likely present. The donor tested CMV seropositive, placing the donor among the 310 or so seropositive members of the cohort. Every donor gave a peripheral blood sample, and the peripheral blood mononuclear cells from that sample were used for TCR beta sequencing. The Qiagen DNeasy Blood Extraction Kit was used to extract genomic DNA from the blood cell samples. The CDR1 and CDR2 encoded by the germline V gene are MNHEY and SVGAGI. V is cut by 8 bases and J by 3 bases, and the space between the germline ends is 5 bases. The CDR3 numbers 12 residues from cysteine through phenylalanine. Kept here is only the CDR3 DNA, which spans 36 bases and is read in frame from base 1. The library was built by means of the immunoSEQ multiplex PCR assay. For the multiplex PCR, a mixture combining 60 forward primers for TCR Vbeta segments and 13 reverse primers for TCR Jbeta segments was used. The CDR3 region of rearranged TCR beta genes was amplified from genomic DNA with a multiplex PCR assay. Amplified TCR beta libraries were sequenced as 87-base-pair reads on the Illumina HiSeq System. Regarding the original processing steps: A later analysis counted about 82 million unique TCR beta chains across the 640 or so repertoires, and roughly 9.9 million of these chains were shared by at least two donors. Raw reads were error-corrected and collapsed into unique sequences with a nearest-neighbor algorithm that merged closely related sequences to remove PCR and sequencing errors. To assign V, D and J gene segments, CDR3 sequences were aligned to IMGT reference sequences. For a sequence to be retained, a match of at least six nucleotides was required to both a V gene segment and a J gene segment. A rearrangement was called productive if the CDR3 had no stop codons and remained in frame with V and J, and every other rearrangement was called non-productive. CDR3 was defined according to IMGT convention as the region running from the second conserved V-encoded cysteine to the conserved J-encoded phenylalanine. The earlier analysis of about 610 of the donors excluded any sequence lacking an unambiguous match to a single V gene segment. An earlier analysis of just under 600 of the donors called V segments functional above 56.7% productive rearrangements and segregating when the between-donor standard deviation exceeded 5%. A statistical classification framework was built to diagnose cytomegalovirus status from the catalog of TCR beta chain sequences. In a later analysis, TCR nucleotide sequences were compared against IMGT/GENE-DB human TR gene sequences so that V and J genes could be assigned. In a later analysis, CDR3 sequences and most-parsimonious VDJ recombination scenarios were assigned using the TCRdist pipeline. In a later analysis, every TCR beta chain was defined by the combination of its CDR3 amino acid sequence and its V-gene family, and reads without a unique V-gene family were dropped. To address suspected cross-contamination and a sequencing artifact, a later analysis removed over 500 highly shared, low-generation-probability nucleotide sequences. For each public chain, a later analysis derived a clonal expansion index from normalized ranks of inferred template counts within each repertoire. In a later analysis, generation probabilities were computed using a VDJ recombination model fitted to out-of-frame rearrangements, and the results were checked against IGoR. In a later analysis, hypergeometric tests were used to score TCR-TCR, TCR-HLA and TCR-CMV co-occurrence, with a repertoire-size bias correction applied to TCR pairs. False discovery rates were estimated in a later analysis by permuting HLA or CMV assignments 20 times. In a later analysis, co-occurring TCRs were grouped using DBSCAN, with TCRdist sequence similarity added in when clustering inside HLA-allele-positive subsets. Co-occurrence clustering excluded repertoires with fewer than 30,000 or more than 120,000 public chains, plus five with anomalous nucleotide sharing. TCRdb took over this immuneACCESS table, retaining in-frame rearrangements with V and J assigned. Such tables are incomplete; in checked studies, under half of the missing clones stem from an unresolved V gene, and the remainder is unexplained. V, J and clone size derive from that table, while D and trimming were established from the DNA sequence. Present in this sample are 200,000 or so clones, approximately 70% of which were seen just once. 2.5% to 3% of the sample comes from the top ten.

Recombination connected TRBV6-5 to TRBJ2-6, with the D segment identity uncertain. This receptor was identified in a middle-aged man in good health and CMV-seropositive. Sequencing was done on a sample of PBMCs. CDR3 region: CASWSGANVLTF. In nucleotide form, the sequence is TGTGCCAGCTGGAGTGGGGCCAACGTCCTGACTTTC.